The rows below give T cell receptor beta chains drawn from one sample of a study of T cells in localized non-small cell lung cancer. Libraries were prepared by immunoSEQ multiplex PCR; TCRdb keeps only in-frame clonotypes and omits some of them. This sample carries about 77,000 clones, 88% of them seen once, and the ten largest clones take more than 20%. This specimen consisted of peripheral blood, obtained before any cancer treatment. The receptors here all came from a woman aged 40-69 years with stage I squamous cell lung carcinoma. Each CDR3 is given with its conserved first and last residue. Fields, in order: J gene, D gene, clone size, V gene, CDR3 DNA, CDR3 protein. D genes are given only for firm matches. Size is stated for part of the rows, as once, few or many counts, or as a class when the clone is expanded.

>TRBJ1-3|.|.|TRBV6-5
TGTGCCAGCAGAGTTGACGGACCCTCTGGAAACACCATATATTTT
CASRVDGPSGNTIYF
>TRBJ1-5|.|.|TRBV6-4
TGTGCCAGCAGGGAAAGGGTAACGGGGACTGATCAGCCCCAGCATTTT
CASRERVTGTDQPQHF
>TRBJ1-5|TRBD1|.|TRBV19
TGTGCCAGTAGTACCCAGGGGGGCCAGCCCCAGCATTTT
CASSTQGGQPQHF
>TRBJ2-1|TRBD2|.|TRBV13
TGTGCCAGCAGCCACAGGACTAGCGGGGGGGCTGTTGAGAGTTGGGAGCAGTTCTTC
CASSHRTSGGAVESWEQFF
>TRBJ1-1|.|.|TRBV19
TGTGCCAGTAGGAGGGAGCAGATGAACACTGAAGCTTTCTTT
CASRREQMNTEAFF
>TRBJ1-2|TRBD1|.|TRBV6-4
TGTGCCAGCAGTCCCGGGACAGTTAACTATGGCTACACCTTC
CASSPGTVNYGYTF
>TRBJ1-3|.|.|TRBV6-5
TGTGCCAGCAGAGCGGGGTTCTCTGGAAACACCATATATTTT
CASRAGFSGNTIYF
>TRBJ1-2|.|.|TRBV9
TGTGCCAGCAGCCCCACCGTGGTGGATGGCTACACCTTC
CASSPTVVDGYTF
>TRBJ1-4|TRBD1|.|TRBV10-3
TGTGCCGCCAGACAGGGGGCTTGGGCTAATGAAAAACTGTTTTTT
CAARQGAWANEKLFF
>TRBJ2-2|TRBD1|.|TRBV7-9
TGTGCCAGCAGCTGGACAGGGGCCAACGGGGAGCTGTTTTTT
CASSWTGANGELFF
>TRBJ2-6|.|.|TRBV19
TGTGCCAGTAAGAGGACCAGGACCCTCTCTGGGGCCAACGTCCTGACTTTC
CASKRTRTLSGANVLTF
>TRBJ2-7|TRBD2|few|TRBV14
TGTGCCAGCAGCCCCCCCTGGGAGGGGAGCCACGAGCAGTACTTC
CASSPPWEGSHEQYF
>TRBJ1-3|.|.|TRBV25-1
TGTGCCAGCAGTGATTTGGTTGGGGGAAACACCATATATTTT
CASSDLVGGNTIYF
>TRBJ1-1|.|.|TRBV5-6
TGTGCCAGCGTTCAACAGCGATTGAACACTGAAGCTTTCTTT
CASVQQRLNTEAFF
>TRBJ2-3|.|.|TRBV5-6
TGTGCCAGCAGCTTGGGACAGCTCACAGATACGCAGTATTTT
CASSLGQLTDTQYF
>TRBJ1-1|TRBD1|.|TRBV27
TGTGCCAGCAGTTTACAGGGGGCTGGCACTGAAGCTTTCTTT
CASSLQGAGTEAFF
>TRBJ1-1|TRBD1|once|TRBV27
TGTGCCAGCAGTAAACTACAGACTGCCGGGACAGCTATGAACACTGAAGCTTTCTTT
CASSKLQTAGTAMNTEAFF
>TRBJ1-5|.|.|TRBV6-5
TGTGCCAGCAGAAGAGGGATTCAGCCCCAGCATTTT
CASRRGIQPQHF
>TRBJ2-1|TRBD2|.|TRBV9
TGTGCCAGCAGCGTAGCTCCGGGAGGCCGGGAGGAGCAGTTCTTC
CASSVAPGGREEQFF
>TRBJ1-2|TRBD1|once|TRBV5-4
TGTGCCAGCAACTCCGGACAGGGAAATCGATATGGCTACACCTTC
CASNSGQGNRYGYTF
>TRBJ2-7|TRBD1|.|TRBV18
TGTGCCAGCTCACCAGGGACAGGGGGCTACGAGCAGTACTTC
CASSPGTGGYEQYF
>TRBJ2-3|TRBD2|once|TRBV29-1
TGCAGCGTTATTAGATTAGCGGGGGGCCTCACAGATACGCAGTATTTT
CSVIRLAGGLTDTQYF
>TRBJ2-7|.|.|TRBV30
TGTGCCTGGAGTCCCCAGGGGCTAGCGGCCACCTACGAGCAGTACTTC
CAWSPQGLAATYEQYF
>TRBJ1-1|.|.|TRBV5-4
TGTGCCAGCAGCTTGTGGGGGTCGGGTGAAGCTTTCTTT
CASSLWGSGEAFF
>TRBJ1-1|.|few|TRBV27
TGTGCCAGCAGTTTATCGTACGGGTTCGTGGTCACTGAAGCTTTCTTT
CASSLSYGFVVTEAFF
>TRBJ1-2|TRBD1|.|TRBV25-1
TGTGCCAGCAGCCCAGGGGGATACTATGGCTACACCTTC
CASSPGGYYGYTF
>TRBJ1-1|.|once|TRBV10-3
TGTGCCATCGAGGGGGAAGGGGGCACTGAAGCTTTCTTT
CAIEGEGGTEAFF
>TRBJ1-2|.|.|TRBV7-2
TGTGCCAGCAGCCGTAACGGACGACGGGGCTACACCTTC
CASSRNGRRGYTF
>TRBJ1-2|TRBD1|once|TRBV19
TGTGCCACCCACCCGACAGGGGGCGCGATGGGGGGCTACACCTTC
CATHPTGGAMGGYTF
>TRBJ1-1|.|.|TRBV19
TGTGCCAGTAGTACAGGGGTTGGCACTGAAGCTTTCTTT
CASSTGVGTEAFF
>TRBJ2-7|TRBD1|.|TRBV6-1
TGTGCCAGCAGAAATCCGGGACAGGGTATGGACGAGCAGTACTTC
CASRNPGQGMDEQYF
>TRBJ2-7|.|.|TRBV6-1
TGTGCCAGCAGTGAAAGGGACGAGCAGTACTTC
CASSERDEQYF
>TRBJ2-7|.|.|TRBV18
TGTGCCAGCTCACCATACAGTGACGCGGGCGAGCAGTACTTC
CASSPYSDAGEQYF
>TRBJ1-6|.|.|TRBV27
TGTGCCAGCAGTTTGGGACGGAATCCTCATTCACCCCTCCACTTT
CASSLGRNPHSPLHF
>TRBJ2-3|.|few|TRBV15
TGTGCCACCAGCAGAGGGCAGGGGTGGACAGATACGCAGTATTTT
CATSRGQGWTDTQYF
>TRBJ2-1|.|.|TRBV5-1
TGCGCCAGCAGCTTGGACACCATGCCCTACAATGAGCAGTTCTTC
CASSLDTMPYNEQFF
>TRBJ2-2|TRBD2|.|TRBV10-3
TGTGCCATCAATGAACCGGGACTAGCGGGGAGGAACACCGGGGAGCTGTTTTTT
CAINEPGLAGRNTGELFF